A selection of T cell receptor beta chains follows, all from one sample in a study of post-analysis software for immune sequencing data. TCRdb analysed the PCR reads with MiXCR anew, one entry per CDR3 protein. Among fewer than 850,000 distinct CDR3 sequences listed, about 32% were seen once. The specimen sequenced was blood. The receptors come from a girl between 10 and 17 years old with multiple sclerosis. The CDR3 runs from the conserved cysteine through the conserved F or W. Fields, in order: clone size, V gene, J gene, D gene, CDR3 protein, CDR3 DNA. A D gene is named only where the DNA matches it firmly. Clone size is stated in some rows and not others, as once, few, many or a class when expanded.

>few|TRBV2|TRBJ2-5|NA
CASIEVGLGKETQYF
TGTGCCAGCATCGAAGTAGGCCTCGGGAAAGAGACCCAGTACTTC
>many|TRBV12-3/TRBV12-4|TRBJ1-4|NA
CASSRRGGEKLFF
TGTGCCAGCAGCCGGCGTGGTGGTGAAAAACTGTTTTTT
>few|TRBV27|TRBJ2-3|NA
CASSPWAADTQYF
TGTGCCAGCAGTCCGTGGGCGGCAGATACGCAGTATTTT
>few|TRBV20-1|TRBJ2-1|TRBD2
CSVTSGSSYNEQFF
TGCAGTGTCACTAGCGGGAGCTCCTACAATGAGCAGTTCTTC
>NA|TRBV29-1|TRBJ1-4|NA
CSVEDKKKLFF
TGCAGCGTTGAAGATAAAAAAAAACTGTTTTTT
>NA|TRBV20-1|TRBJ2-1|TRBD2
CRGLAGDGEQFF
TGCAGGGGACTAGCGGGAGATGGTGAGCAGTTCTTC
>NA|TRBV5-1|TRBJ2-2|NA
CASSLFPGRMNTGELFF
TGCGCCAGCAGCTTGTTCCCCGGACGGATGAACACCGGGGAGCTGTTTTTT
>few|TRBV7-2|TRBJ1-4|NA
CASSRAGGVTNEKLFF
TGTGCCAGCAGCCGAGCTGGGGGGGTAACTAATGAAAAACTGTTTTTT
>few|TRBV5-6|TRBJ2-5|TRBD2
CASSLFPGGQETQYF
TGTGCCAGCAGCTTGTTCCCGGGGGGGCAAGAGACCCAGTACTTC
>NA|TRBV3-1|TRBJ1-1|NA
CASSQVGGGAFF
TGTGCCAGCAGCCAAGTGGGCGGCGGCGCTTTCTTT
>NA|TRBV7-9|TRBJ2-3|NA
CASSLDPRLGSTDTQYF
TGTGCCAGCAGCTTAGATCCTCGGTTGGGGAGCACAGATACGCAGTATTTT
>NA|TRBV7-2|TRBJ2-3|TRBD2
CASSLTSGSRIRTDTQYF
TGTGCCAGCAGCTTGACTAGCGGGAGTCGTATTCGCACAGATACGCAGTATTTT
>few|TRBV4-3|TRBJ2-7|NA
CASSQDIELPTGQYF
TGCGCCAGCAGCCAAGATATTGAACTCCCGACGGGGCAGTACTTC
>NA|TRBV24-1|TRBJ2-2|NA
CATSDAGIEPGELFF
TGTGCCACCAGTGATGCCGGGATAGAGCCCGGGGAGCTGTTTTTT
>NA|TRBV29-1|TRBJ1-1|NA
CSVWRNTEAFF
TGCAGCGTTTGGAGGAACACTGAAGCTTTCTTT
>NA|TRBV20-1|TRBJ1-6|NA
CSARDRSSYNSPLHF
TGCAGTGCTAGAGACAGGAGCTCCTATAATTCACCCCTCCACTTT
>NA|TRBV5-5|TRBJ2-3|TRBD2
CASSWLGLASGTDTQYF
TGTGCCAGCAGCTGGTTGGGACTAGCCTCTGGCACAGATACGCAGTATTTT
>NA|TRBV6-4|TRBJ2-3|TRBD1
CASSDSTGEDTQYF
TGTGCCAGCAGTGACTCGACAGGGGAAGATACGCAGTATTTT
>NA|TRBV10-1|TRBJ2-7|NA
CASSESKFPYEQYF
TGCGCCAGCAGTGAGTCGAAATTCCCGTACGAGCAGTACTTC
>NA|TRBV20-1|TRBJ2-3|NA
CSARDQVLLDTQYF
TGCAGTGCTAGAGATCAAGTTCTCTTGGATACGCAGTATTTT
>few|TRBV6-2/TRBV6-3|TRBJ2-1|NA
CASGYWGVGYNEQFF
TGTGCCAGCGGGTATTGGGGAGTTGGGTACAATGAGCAGTTCTTC
>few|TRBV7-6|TRBJ2-3|NA
CASSLGGGSPTDTQYF
TGTGCCAGCAGCTTAGGGGGCGGGTCCCCCACAGATACGCAGTATTTT
>few|TRBV29-1|TRBJ2-1|TRBD1
CSVEFFLGQGSYNEQFF
TGCAGCGTTGAATTTTTTTTAGGACAGGGCTCCTACAATGAGCAGTTCTTC
>many|TRBV7-9|TRBJ2-7|NA
CASSSTDRSDSYEQYF
TGTGCCAGCAGCTCCACCGACAGAAGCGACTCCTACGAGCAGTACTTC
>few|TRBV28|TRBJ2-1|TRBD2
CASSFQKGTSGAYNEQFF
TGTGCCAGCAGTTTCCAAAAGGGGACTAGCGGAGCATACAATGAGCAGTTCTTC
>NA|TRBV5-1|TRBJ1-6|NA
CASSRRHGSSYNSPLHF
TGCGCCAGCAGCCGGCGACACGGGAGCTCCTATAATTCACCCCTCCACTTT
>NA|TRBV5-1|TRBJ2-3|NA
CASTQGGSDTQYF
TGCGCCAGCACACAGGGTGGGTCGGATACGCAGTATTTT
>few|TRBV27|TRBJ2-7|NA
CASSWGGQTSYEQYF
TGTGCCAGCAGTTGGGGGGGACAGACCTCCTACGAGCAGTACTTC
>few|TRBV5-1|TRBJ1-4|NA
CASSLAGDSNEKLFF
TGCGCCAGCAGCTTGGCAGGTGATTCTAATGAAAAACTGTTTTTT
>few|TRBV28|TRBJ1-4|NA
CASRTNFGYWEKLFF
TGTGCCAGCAGAACCAATTTCGGGTACTGGGAAAAACTGTTTTTT
>NA|TRBV18|TRBJ2-3|TRBD1
CAGSSVTGMSDTQYF
TGTGCCGGCTCATCCGTGACAGGGATGTCAGATACGCAGTATTTT
>many|TRBV27|TRBJ2-7|NA
CASSLKRPADEQYF
TGTGCCAGCAGTTTAAAGCGGCCGGCGGACGAGCAGTACTTC
>NA|TRBV6-2/TRBV6-3|TRBJ2-1|TRBD1
CASRDRDHNEQFF
TGTGCCAGCAGAGACAGGGACCACAATGAGCAGTTCTTC
>NA|TRBV2|TRBJ2-4|TRBD1
CASSNQGAERRGSIQYF
TGTGCCAGCAGTAACCAGGGGGCCGAGCGTCGGGGGAGCATTCAGTACTTC
>NA|TRBV18|TRBJ2-4|NA
CASSQIETKNIQYF
TGTGCCAGCTCACAAATCGAGACCAAAAACATTCAGTACTTC
>NA|TRBV12-3/TRBV12-4|TRBJ1-5|TRBD1
CASSLFTGGVSNQPQHF
TGTGCCAGCAGTTTATTTACAGGGGGTGTTAGCAATCAGCCCCAGCATTTT
>many|TRBV5-1|TRBJ1-1|TRBD1
CASSGTVNTEAFF
TGTGCCAGTAGCGGGACAGTTAACACTGAAGCTTTCTTT
>NA|TRBV4-3|TRBJ2-1|TRBD2
CASSQASSGSDNGQFF
TGCGCCAGCAGCCAGGCCTCTAGCGGGAGTGACAATGGGCAGTTCTTC
>few|TRBV6-6|TRBJ1-5|NA
CATQDGPRNNQPQHF
TGTGCCACTCAAGACGGACCCCGAAACAATCAGCCCCAGCATTTT
>NA|TRBV20-1|TRBJ1-6|TRBD1
CSAAGTGIFSSYNSPLHF
TGCAGTGCCGCCGGGACAGGGATTTTTAGCTCCTATAATTCACCCCTCCACTTT
>NA|TRBV24-1|TRBJ1-2|NA
CATSEGTGDYGYTF
TGTGCCACCAGTGAGGGGACGGGTGACTATGGCTACACCTTC